This is a list of T cell receptor beta chains from one sample in a study of cytomegalovirus exposure and HLA in healthy donors. The protocol was immunoSEQ multiplex PCR, while the TCRdb copy is restricted to in-frame clones and leaves out a portion. This sample yields about 120,000 clones, of which 70% to 90% are seen a single time; 4% to 5.5% belongs to the top ten. Sequences were obtained from PBMCs. These TCRs come from a young man in good health and CMV-seropositive. CDR3s include the opening cysteine and the closing phenylalanine or tryptophan. D genes are given only for firm matches. Expanded clones are given a class, and other clones once, few, many or no size at all.

>TRBJ1-1|.|TRBV18|13|.
CASSPRSPGEAFF
TGTGCCAGCTCACCCCGCAGCCCAGGAGAAGCTTTCTTT
>TRBJ1-1|.|TRBV4-1|14|TRBD1
CASSQDQGVPEAFF
TGCGCCAGCAGCCAAGATCAGGGGGTTCCTGAAGCTTTCTTT
>TRBJ2-5|.|TRBV5-4|16|TRBD2
CASSAGLAGGQETQYF
TGTGCCAGCAGCGCGGGACTAGCGGGGGGCCAAGAGACCCAGTACTTC
>TRBJ1-1|.|TRBV27|13|.
CASSSRGRTEAFF
TGTGCCAGCAGTTCCCGGGGAAGGACTGAAGCTTTCTTT
>TRBJ1-2|.|TRBV4-2|16|.
CASSQGSSGGRYGYTF
TGTGCCAGCAGCCAGGGAAGTTCGGGGGGCCGCTATGGCTACACCTTC
>TRBJ2-1|.|TRBV7-9|14|TRBD1
CASSLQGASNEQFF
TGTGCCAGCAGCTTACAGGGGGCGTCCAATGAGCAGTTCTTC
>TRBJ2-2|.|TRBV27|14|TRBD1
CASTQTGGGRELFF
TGTGCCAGCACTCAGACAGGGGGCGGAAGGGAGCTGTTTTTT
>TRBJ2-2|.|TRBV6-4|16|TRBD2
CASRREGWTNTGELFF
TGTGCCAGCAGGAGGGAGGGTTGGACGAACACCGGGGAGCTGTTTTTT
>TRBJ2-1|.|TRBV5-1|14|TRBD1
CASSVDRAYNEQFF
TGCGCCAGCAGCGTTGACAGGGCATACAATGAGCAGTTCTTC
>TRBJ2-1|.|TRBV18|16|.
CASSPSVPGVQDEQFF
TGTGCCAGCTCACCTTCGGTGCCAGGGGTACAGGATGAGCAGTTCTTC
>TRBJ1-3|.|TRBV18|17|.
CASSPRSQASTGNTIYF
TGTGCCAGCTCACCACGTTCGCAGGCCAGTACGGGAAACACCATATATTTT
>TRBJ2-1|.|TRBV28|18|.
CASSLRVVLYSGRNEQFF
TGTGCCAGCAGTTTAAGAGTCGTTCTGTATTCGGGTCGCAATGAGCAGTTCTTC
>TRBJ2-7|.|TRBV28|13|.
CASSLRFSYEQYF
TGTGCCAGCAGTTTACGGTTCTCCTACGAGCAGTACTTC
>TRBJ2-2|.|TRBV7-2|15|.
CASSSGRGSSGELFF
TGTGCCAGCAGCTCCGGAAGAGGGTCGAGCGGGGAGCTGTTTTTT
>TRBJ1-4|.|TRBV9|15|.
CASREDPRRDEKLFF
TGTGCCAGCAGGGAAGACCCTAGGCGGGATGAAAAACTGTTTTTT
>TRBJ2-1|.|TRBV11-2|16|TRBD1
CASSSQGTGLRNEQFF
TGTGCCAGCAGCTCACAGGGGACCGGACTGAGGAATGAGCAGTTCTTC
>TRBJ1-1|.|TRBV5-1|13|TRBD1
CASIPQDRDVVFF
TGCGCCAGCATCCCCCAGGACAGGGACGTCGTTTTCTTT
>TRBJ1-2|.|TRBV5-8|16|.
CASSRTPGFLGYGYTF
TGTGCCAGCAGCCGAACCCCAGGGTTTCTCGGCTATGGCTACACCTTC
>TRBJ2-1|.|TRBV29-1|14|TRBD2
CSVVRSSGGPVQFF
TGCAGCGTTGTAAGGTCTAGCGGGGGGCCGGTGCAGTTCTTC
>TRBJ2-7|few|TRBV7-2|13|.
CASSLGREDEQYF
TGTGCCAGCAGCTTAGGGAGGGAGGACGAGCAGTACTTC
>TRBJ2-2|.|TRBV5-6|13|.
CASSLLAGGELFF
TGTGCCAGCAGCTTGTTAGCCGGCGGGGAGCTGTTTTTT
>TRBJ1-5|.|TRBV28|18|TRBD1
CASSFRTGVQGSNQPQHF
TGTGCCAGCAGTTTCCGGACAGGGGTCCAAGGAAGCAATCAGCCCCAGCATTTT
>TRBJ2-3|.|TRBV28|15|.
CASSLFGLNTDTQYF
TGTGCCAGCAGTTTATTCGGTCTTAACACAGATACGCAGTATTTT
>TRBJ1-4|.|TRBV10-2|13|TRBD1
CASSPRTGGELFF
TGCGCCAGCAGTCCTAGGACAGGAGGCGAACTGTTTTTT
>TRBJ1-2|many|TRBV10-3|10|.
CAIGLDGYTF
TGTGCCATCGGACTGGATGGCTACACCTTC
>TRBJ1-2|few|TRBV18|12|.
CATRRGDYGYTF
TGTGCCACGCGACGGGGGGACTATGGCTACACCTTC
>TRBJ1-1|.|TRBV2|17|.
CASTQTPKRRVGTEAFF
TGTGCCAGCACCCAAACCCCCAAACGACGGGTCGGCACTGAAGCTTTCTTT
>TRBJ2-7|.|TRBV7-2|17|TRBD1
CASSLLFEGTGDHEQYF
TGTGCCAGCAGCTTACTTTTTGAGGGGACAGGGGACCACGAGCAGTACTTC
>TRBJ1-6|.|TRBV30|18|.
CAWSGRLGGGSYNSPLHF
TGTGCCTGGAGTGGAAGGTTAGGGGGGGGCTCCTATAATTCACCCCTCCACTTT
>TRBJ2-3|.|TRBV5-8|18|TRBD2
CASRRGLAGGASTDTQYF
TGTGCCAGCAGACGAGGACTAGCGGGGGGCGCTAGCACAGATACGCAGTATTTT
>TRBJ2-4|.|TRBV7-9|16|TRBD2
CASSSTAGGTKNIQYF
TGTGCCAGCAGCTCCACAGCGGGGGGAACCAAAAACATTCAGTACTTC
>TRBJ2-7|.|TRBV2|17|TRBD2
CASRGGGSNPFTAEQYF
TGTGCCAGCCGAGGCGGGGGGTCAAACCCCTTTACGGCAGAGCAGTACTTC
>TRBJ2-6|.|TRBV6-1|17|TRBD1
CASSGDRGTPGANVLTF
TGTGCCAGCAGTGGGGACAGGGGTACCCCTGGGGCCAACGTCCTGACTTTC
>TRBJ1-4|.|TRBV4-3|19|.
CASSPKGWDTYSTNEKLFF
TGCGCCAGCAGCCCGAAAGGATGGGACACCTATTCAACTAATGAAAAACTGTTTTTT
>TRBJ1-2|.|TRBV5-6|15|TRBD1
CASSHMARGPVGYTF
TGTGCCAGCAGCCATATGGCAAGGGGGCCAGTTGGCTACACCTTC
>TRBJ1-5|.|TRBV19|18|.
CASSIALGDRLGNQPQHF
TGTGCCAGTAGTATAGCCCTCGGAGACAGGCTTGGCAATCAGCCCCAGCATTTT
>TRBJ2-3|medium-sized|TRBV15|15|TRBD1
CATSRARGSTDTQYF
TGTGCCACCAGCAGAGCCAGGGGGAGCACAGATACGCAGTATTTT
>TRBJ2-1|.|TRBV27|16|.
CASSPRWRASYNEQFF
TGTGCCAGCAGTCCCCGCTGGCGGGCCTCCTACAATGAGCAGTTCTTC
>TRBJ1-2|.|TRBV11-3|11|.
CASSATGSYTF
TGTGCCAGCAGCGCAACAGGGAGCTACACCTTC
>TRBJ2-2|.|TRBV6-5|12|.
CASSLSTGELFF
TGTGCCAGCAGTCTTAGCACCGGGGAGCTGTTTTTT
>TRBJ2-7|.|TRBV5-1|15|.
CASSLLSGEGYEQYF
TGCGCCAGCAGCTTGTTATCAGGGGAGGGATACGAGCAGTACTTC
>TRBJ1-1|.|TRBV7-8|14|.
CASTGNPTNTEAFF
TGTGCCAGCACGGGGAACCCTACAAACACTGAAGCTTTCTTT
>TRBJ2-6|.|TRBV11-2|16|.
CASSTPRGSGANVLTF
TGTGCCAGCAGCACCCCCAGGGGCTCTGGGGCCAACGTCCTGACTTTC
>TRBJ2-7|few|TRBV15|13|.
CATSRDRGTEQYF
TGTGCCACCAGCAGAGATCGGGGGACCGAGCAGTACTTC
>TRBJ2-7|.|TRBV7-2|18|.
CASSPGALDGEFSYEQYF
TGTGCCAGCAGTCCGGGCGCCCTGGACGGGGAATTCTCCTACGAGCAGTACTTC
>TRBJ2-7|.|TRBV5-6|13|.
CASSLGRRGEQYF
TGTGCCAGCAGCTTGGGGAGAAGGGGCGAGCAGTACTTC
>TRBJ2-3|.|TRBV6-5|15|TRBD2
CASSYSGDYTDTQYF
TGTGCCAGCAGTTACTCGGGGGACTACACAGATACGCAGTATTTT
>TRBJ2-5|few|TRBV19|17|.
CASSILGGMVGVETQYF
TGTGCCAGTAGTATCTTAGGCGGAATGGTGGGTGTGGAGACCCAGTACTTC
>TRBJ2-1|.|TRBV6-1|13|TRBD2
CASSRGGGNEQFF
TGTGCCAGCAGTCGGGGGGGAGGGAATGAGCAGTTCTTC
>TRBJ1-5|.|TRBV19|16|TRBD1
CASSIYSGTGSQPQHF
TGTGCCAGTAGTATTTACTCCGGGACAGGGAGTCAGCCCCAGCATTTT
>TRBJ1-5|.|TRBV4-1|14|.
CASSQDSYVQPQHF
TGCGCCAGCAGCCAAGATTCCTACGTACAGCCCCAGCATTTT
>TRBJ2-3|once|TRBV29-1|13|TRBD1
CSVLRGFTDTQYF
TGCAGCGTTCTCAGGGGGTTCACAGATACGCAGTATTTT
>TRBJ2-4|.|TRBV28|15|.
CASSPQALAKNIQYF
TGTGCCAGCAGTCCTCAGGCTTTAGCCAAAAACATTCAGTACTTC